These 24 T cell receptor beta chains came from one sample sequenced in a study of cytomegalovirus exposure and HLA in healthy donors. Profiling relied on immunoSEQ multiplex PCR, and the TCRdb table lists in-frame clones only, not all of them. The sample shows about 130,000 clones, roughly nine tenths of them seen only once. Sequencing input: PBMCs. Every receptor here comes from a woman between 18 and 29 years old in good health and CMV-seropositive.

The chain has TRBV4-1 and TRBJ1-3; D possibly corresponds to TRBD1 (5 bases). Trimming took 4 bases from V and 3 from J, leaving 25 bases between them. This CDR3 spans 19 amino acids. Germline loops: CDR1 MGHRA, CDR2 YSYEKL. For the CDR3, the DNA is TGCGCCAGCAGCCCAATGTCTGAGGGGACTAGGATTTTTGGAAACACCATATATTTT. Residues: CASSPMSEGTRIFGNTIYF.

The chain carries TRBV30 and TRBJ1-6; 8 nucleotides line up with TRBD1. J gave up 7 bases and V 2 bases, and 4 bases lay outside the gene matches. CDR1 and CDR2 (germline): GTSNPN, SVGIG (reference sequence). CDR3 size: 14 residues. The CDR3 DNA reads TGTGCCTGGAGTCTTCGGACAGGGAATTCACCCCTCCACTTT. Protein: CAWSLRTGNSPLHF.

V gene TRBV4-1 combines with J gene TRBJ2-7, with D maybe TRBD2 (5 bases). V shed 2 bases and J shed 3 bases, with 14 bases lying between them. Per germline, CDR1 MGHRA and CDR2 YSYEKL. CDR3 length: 15 amino acids. The CDR3 spells CASSQSVGSIYEQYF. The CDR3 DNA is TGCGCCAGCAGCCAATCAGTAGGGAGCATCTACGAGCAGTACTTC.

The genes are TRBV30 and TRBJ1-1; D may be TRBD1 (6 bases). The V end lost 5 bases, the J end lost 3 bases, and 13 bases lay between the germline ends. The CDR3 is made up of 13 amino acids. The germline V gene has CDR1 GTSNPN and CDR2 SVGIG (reference sequence). CDR3 protein: CAWGREGDTEAFF. CDR3 nucleotide sequence: TGTGCCTGGGGGAGGGAGGGGGACACTGAAGCTTTCTTT.

J is TRBJ1-6 and V is TRBV6-6; no clear D. The CDR3 covers 13 residues. V shed 7 bases and J shed 8 bases, with 12 bases lying between them. In germline, CDR1 is MNHNY, CDR2 SVGAGI (reference sequence). The CDR3 sequence is CASTKRIDSPLHF. CDR3 DNA sequence: TGTGCCAGCACGAAGCGTATTGATTCACCCCTCCACTTT.

This clone was recorded only once. This chain joins TRBV15 and TRBJ2-2; D may be TRBD2 (6 bases). V was clipped by 3 bases and J by 0 bases, with 14 bases between them. The CDR3 runs to 17 residues. The germline V gene encodes CDR1 LNHNV and CDR2 YYDKDF (reference sequence). CDR3 nucleotides: TGTGCCACCAGCAGTGAACGACTAGTGGCGAACACCGGGGAGCTGTTTTTT. It yields the protein CATSSERLVANTGELFF.

The rearrangement links TRBV27 to TRBJ2-7; 10 nucleotides align to TRBD1. V dropped 5 bases and J dropped 3; count of bases not matched to a gene: 4. The CDR3 is 14 residues long. Germline-derived CDR1 and CDR2 are MNHEY and SMNVEV (reference sequence). The CDR3 region is CASSPRTGGYEQYF. The CDR3 nucleotides read TGTGCCAGCAGTCCGCGGACAGGGGGCTACGAGCAGTACTTC.

The chain employs TRBV6-6 and TRBJ2-1, with D perhaps matching TRBD2 (5 bases). The CDR3 contains 15 residues. Germline V gene sequence: CDR1 MNHNY, CDR2 SVGAGI (reference sequence). The V and J ends lost 2 bases and 3 bases respectively, with 11 bases between them. The CDR3 DNA follows: TGTGCCAGCAGTTACGGGCTGCGGGTCTACAATGAGCAGTTCTTC. It specifies CASSYGLRVYNEQFF.

The genes are TRBV11-2 and TRBJ2-7; the match to TRBD1 covers 7 bases. Trimming removed 2 bases from V and 2 bases from J; junction bases left unmatched: 9. There are 16 residues in the CDR3. Germline V gene lookup returns CDR1 SGHAT and CDR2 FQNNGV. Here the CDR3 reads CASSLLSRTGPYEQYF. The CDR3, as DNA: TGTGCCAGCAGCTTATTGAGCCGGACAGGCCCCTACGAGCAGTACTTC.

The chain combines TRBV27 with TRBJ2-3; 9 bases map to TRBD2. The V gene end was trimmed by 6 bases and the J gene end by 2 bases; junction bases not matched to a gene: 15. Germline V gene sequence: CDR1 MNHEY, CDR2 SMNVEV (reference sequence). The CDR3 consists of 18 residues. The CDR3 DNA sequence: TGTGCCAGCAGCAGTAGCGGGGGCCTTACTACGTCCACAGATACGCAGTATTTT. This gives the protein CASSSSGGLTTSTDTQYF.

For the CDR3, the DNA is TGTGCCAGCAGTTACTCTGGGGCAGGGGGCATGGAGACCCAGTACTTC. Translation gives CASSYSGAGGMETQYF. This chain links TRBV6-5 with TRBJ2-5; TRBD1 agrees at 8 bases. Per germline, CDR1 MNHEY and CDR2 SVGAGI. With V trimmed by 0 bases and J by 5 bases, 8 bases remained unmatched. This CDR3 has 16 residues.

The genes are TRBV9 and TRBJ2-1; perhaps TRBD1 as D (6 bases). V was clipped by 1 base and J by 6 bases, with 20 bases between them. This CDR3 is built from 17 residues. Germline V lookup: CDR1 SGDLS, CDR2 YYNGEE. DNA for the CDR3: TGTGCCAGCAGCGTAATCACAACAGGGTTTGCGACCAATGAGCAGTTCTTC. Its protein is CASSVITTGFATNEQFF.

The chain links TRBV11-3 to TRBJ2-1; 9 nucleotides match TRBD2. Per germline, CDR1 SGHNT and CDR2 YENEEA. Trimming removed 3 bases from V and 4 bases from J; junction bases left unmatched: 13. This CDR3 is 18 amino acids long. Here the CDR3 reads CASSLRRGGELGYNEQFF. CDR3 nucleotides: TGTGCCAGCAGCTTGAGGCGGGGGGGCGAGTTGGGATACAATGAGCAGTTCTTC.

The CDR3: CASGTGGERMGNTIYF. Written as DNA, the CDR3 is TGCGCCAGCGGCACCGGGGGAGAAAGGATGGGAAACACCATATATTTT. The rearrangement joins TRBV10-2 to TRBJ1-3, with TRBD1 as a possible D gene (5 bases). The CDR3 has 16 residues. V shed 8 bases and J shed 4 bases, with 21 bases lying between them. In germline, CDR1 is WSHSY, CDR2 SAAADI.

V is TRBV6-6 and J is TRBJ1-6, with D tentatively TRBD1 (5 bases). The CDR3 runs 15 residues. Germline V lookup: CDR1 MNHNY, CDR2 SVGAGI (reference sequence). Trimming shortened V by 5 bases and J by 10 bases, and 18 bases separated the two germline ends. CDR3 loop: CASSEAGERRSPLHF. CDR3 sequence (DNA): TGTGCCAGCAGTGAGGCGGGGGAACGGAGGTCACCCCTCCACTTT.

This rearrangement joins TRBV18 to TRBJ2-3, with unresolved D. V was cut by 1 base and J by 4 bases, with 9 bases left in between. Germline V gene lookup returns CDR1 KGHSH and CDR2 LQKENI. The CDR3 sequence is 14 residues long. CDR3 DNA sequence: TGTGCCAGCTCACCACTGAGGTCCCCAGATACGCAGTATTTT. Residues: CASSPLRSPDTQYF.

The chain is built from TRBV28 and TRBJ2-1, with 9 bases matching TRBD2. V shed 4 bases and J 4 bases; nucleotides not matched to a gene: 8. The CDR3 sequence is 16 residues long. Germline V lookup: CDR1 MDHEN, CDR2 SYDVKM. The CDR3 DNA reads TGTGCCAGCAGTTCGCTAGCGGGGAGAAATTACAATGAGCAGTTCTTC. It specifies CASSSLAGRNYNEQFF. Full variable domain (outside the CDR3, taken from reference TRBV28 and TRBJ2-1): DVKVTQSSRYLVKRTGEKVFLECVQDMDHENMFWYRQDPGLGLRLIYFSYDVKMKEKGDIPEGYSVSREKKERFSLILESASTNQTSMYLCASSSLAGRNYNEQFFGPGTRLTVL.

The chain links TRBV7-8 to TRBJ2-1, with a possible D match to TRBD2 (6 bases). Germline values: CDR1 SGHVS, CDR2 FQNEAQ. V lost 1 base and J lost 0, with 10 bases in between. The CDR3 covers 16 residues. Here the CDR3 reads CASSLGGRGSYNEQFF. The CDR3 DNA follows: TGTGCCAGCAGCTTAGGTGGGCGGGGCTCCTACAATGAGCAGTTCTTC.

The chain links TRBV10-3 to TRBJ2-2; possible D gene TRBD2, 7 bases. The CDR3 has 15 residues. Germline CDR1 reads ENHRY; CDR2 reads SYGVKD. The ends were cut back, 8 bases at V and 4 bases at J, with 17 bases in the middle. As DNA, the CDR3 is TGTGCCATCTCCCTGGGGGGGCAGGGCACCGGGGAGCTGTTTTTT. Amino acids: CAISLGGQGTGELFF.

The CDR3 DNA follows: TGTGCCAGCTCACCACCGGGGACAGGGGAAGAGACCCAGTACTTC. Translating gives CASSPPGTGEETQYF. V and J are TRBV18 and TRBJ2-5; TRBD1 matches 10 bases. The germline gives CDR1 KGHSH, CDR2 LQKENI. Trimming at V came to 0 bases and at J to 3 bases, leaving 1 base not matched to a gene. The length of the CDR3 is 15 residues. The complete variable domain, with remaining parts taken from reference TRBV18 and TRBJ2-5, reads NAGVMQNPRHLVRRRGQEARLRCSPMKGHSHVYWYRQLPEEGLKFMVYLQKENIIDESGMPKERFSAEFPKEGPSILRIQQVVRGDSAAYFCASSPPGTGEETQYFGPGTRLLVL.

This clone has only one observation. The gene calls are TRBV5-6 and TRBJ1-6; D is uncertain. The CDR3 covers 12 residues. Germline V gene sequence: CDR1 SGHDT, CDR2 YYEEEE. Trimming stripped 0 bases from V and 8 bases from J, with 3 bases between. CDR3 sequence reads: CASSLVDSPLHF. The CDR3 DNA is TGTGCCAGCAGCTTGGTCGATTCACCCCTCCACTTT.

Concerning this clone: The junction does not match germline at one end; this may be a read error. The CDR3 spells CASGLVTDTQYF. The CDR3 coding sequence is TGTGCTAGTGGTCTGGTCACTGATACGCAGTATTTT. The V and J genes are TRBV12-5 and TRBJ2-3; no reliable D call. Germline V gives CDR1 LGHNT, CDR2 FRNRAP. CDR3 length: 12 amino acids.

This chain uses TRBV10-3 with TRBJ2-7, with a weak D call TRBD1 (5 bases). This CDR3 comprises 12 residues. Looked up from germline, CDR1 is ENHRY and CDR2 is SYGVKD. V was clipped by 3 bases and J by 5 bases, with 8 bases between them. CDR3 coding DNA: TGTGCCATCAGTGACAGGGCCAACGAGCAGTACTTC. Translated: CAISDRANEQYF.

The chain carries TRBV7-6 and TRBJ2-1; 10 nucleotides align to TRBD2. The CDR3 consists of 16 residues. The germline gives CDR1 SGHVS, CDR2 FNYEAQ. With V trimmed by 1 base and J by 8 bases, 8 bases remained unmatched. As DNA, the CDR3 is TGTGCCAGCAGCTTAGAAGCGGGGGGGCTTAGAGATGAGCAGTTCTTC. Residues: CASSLEAGGLRDEQFF.